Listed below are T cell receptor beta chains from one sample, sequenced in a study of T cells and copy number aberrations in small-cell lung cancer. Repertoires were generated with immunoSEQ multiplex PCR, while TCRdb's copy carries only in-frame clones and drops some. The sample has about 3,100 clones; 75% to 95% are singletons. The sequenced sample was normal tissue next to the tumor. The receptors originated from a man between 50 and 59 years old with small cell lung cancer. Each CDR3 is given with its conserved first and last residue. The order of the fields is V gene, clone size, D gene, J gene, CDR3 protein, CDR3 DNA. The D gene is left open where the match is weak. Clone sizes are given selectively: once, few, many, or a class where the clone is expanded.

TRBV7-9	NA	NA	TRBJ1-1	CASSSTIAAFF	TGTGCCAGCAGCTCAACAATCGCGGCTTTCTTT
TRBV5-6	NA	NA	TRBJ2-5	CASSGEETQYF	TGTGCCAGCAGCGGAGAAGAGACCCAGTACTTC
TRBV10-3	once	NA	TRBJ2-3	CAISVAGVADTQYF	TGTGCCATCAGTGTGGCAGGGGTAGCGGATACGCAGTATTTT
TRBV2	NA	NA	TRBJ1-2	CASSVVLEVGYTF	TGTGCCAGCAGTGTGGTATTGGAAGTTGGCTACACCTTC
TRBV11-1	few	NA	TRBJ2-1	CASSLSPDGYNEQFF	TGTGCCAGCAGCTTATCCCCGGACGGGTACAATGAGCAGTTCTTC
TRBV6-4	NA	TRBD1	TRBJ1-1	CASSLDRATEAFF	TGTGCCAGCAGTCTAGACAGGGCCACTGAAGCTTTCTTT
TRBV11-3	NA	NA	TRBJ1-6	CASSLDQDSPLHF	TGTGCCAGCAGCTTAGATCAGGATTCACCCCTCCACTTT
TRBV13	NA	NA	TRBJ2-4	CASSLAGVIQYF	TGTGCCAGCAGCTTAGCGGGGGTCATTCAGTACTTC
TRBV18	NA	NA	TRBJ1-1	CASSESGRTEAFF	TGTGCCAGCTCAGAATCAGGGCGCACTGAAGCTTTCTTT
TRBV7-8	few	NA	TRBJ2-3	CASSLRAGSTDTQYF	TGTGCCAGCAGCTTACGAGCGGGCAGCACAGATACGCAGTATTTT
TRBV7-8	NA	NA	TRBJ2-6	CATGSGANVLTF	TGTGCCACCGGGTCTGGGGCCAACGTCCTGACTTTC
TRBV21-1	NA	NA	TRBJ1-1	CASSKGRGVGAEAFF	TGTGCCAGCAGCAAAGGTAGGGGTGTCGGGGCTGAAGCTTTCTTT
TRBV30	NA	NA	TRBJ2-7	CAWGSFEEQYF	TGTGCCTGGGGGTCCTTCGAGGAGCAGTACTTC
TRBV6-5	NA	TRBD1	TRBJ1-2	CASSYLRTGGGYGYTF	TGTGCCAGCAGTTACTTAAGGACAGGGGGCGGCTATGGCTACACCTTC
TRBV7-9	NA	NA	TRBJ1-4	CASSFGEKLFF	TGTGCCAGCAGCTTCGGTGAAAAACTGTTTTTT
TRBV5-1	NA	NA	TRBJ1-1	CASSLWGGDMNTEAFF	TGCGCCAGCAGCTTGTGGGGGGGGGACATGAACACTGAAGCTTTCTTT
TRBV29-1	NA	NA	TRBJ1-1	CSAQRQVTEAFF	TGCAGCGCACAGCGGCAAGTCACTGAAGCTTTCTTT
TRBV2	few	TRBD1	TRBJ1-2	CASSAIPGTGGNGYTF	TGTGCCAGCAGCGCAATCCCCGGGACAGGGGGGAATGGCTACACCTTC
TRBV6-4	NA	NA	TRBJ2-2	CASSDEQGNTGELFF	TGTGCCAGCAGTGATGAGCAGGGAAACACCGGGGAGCTGTTTTTT
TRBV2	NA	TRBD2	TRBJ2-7	CASSEILTSGRLHEQYF	TGTGCCAGCAGTGAAATTTTGACTAGCGGGAGGCTCCACGAGCAGTACTTC